This TCR beta chain was sequenced during a study of blood T cell repertoires in COVID-19. The CDR3 contains 14 residues. Germline values: CDR1 SGHRS, CDR2 YFSETQ. Losses at the gene ends were 3 bases for V and 1 base for J; bases not matched to a gene: 3. The assay was immunoSEQ multiplex PCR, and TCRdb's table has in-frame clones only and misses some. The table lists about 180,000 clones, approximately 81% of them singletons, with 15% to 20% in the top ten. The sample consisted of peripheral blood. The clonotype comes from a person aged 70 to 79 with COVID-19, enrolled during active disease. The V and J genes are TRBV5-1 and TRBJ1-1, with 7 bases lining up with TRBD1. CDR3 bases: TGCGCCAGCAGCTCGGGACAGTGGAACACTGAAGCTTTCTTT. Its translation: CASSSGQWNTEAFF.